This T cell receptor (beta chain) was sequenced during a study of shared clonotypes between healthy human individuals. This clone came up once. The ends were cut back, 5 bases at V and 2 bases at J, with 15 bases in the middle. This CDR3 comprises 15 residues. CDR1 is SEHNR, CDR2 FQNEAQ, per germline (reference sequence). Naive CD8 isolation took CD45RO-negative cells positively selected for CCR7 and excluded terminally differentiated effector memory CD45RA+ cells. The protocol was immunoSEQ multiplex PCR, while the TCRdb copy is restricted to in-frame clones and leaves out a portion. The sample consists of 2 million to 2.5 million clones, approximately 94% of them appearing once.

This receptor was taken from a man between 18 and 35 years old in good health. Some clones in this sample may be carry-over from other donors' samples. The sample taken for sequencing was naive CD8+ T cells from PBMCs. The chain couples TRBV7-9 to TRBJ1-2; no firm D call. In nucleotides, the CDR3 is TGTGCCAGCAGCCCCCTCGGTGCCTTAAACTATGGCTACACCTTC. This codes for CASSPLGALNYGYTF.